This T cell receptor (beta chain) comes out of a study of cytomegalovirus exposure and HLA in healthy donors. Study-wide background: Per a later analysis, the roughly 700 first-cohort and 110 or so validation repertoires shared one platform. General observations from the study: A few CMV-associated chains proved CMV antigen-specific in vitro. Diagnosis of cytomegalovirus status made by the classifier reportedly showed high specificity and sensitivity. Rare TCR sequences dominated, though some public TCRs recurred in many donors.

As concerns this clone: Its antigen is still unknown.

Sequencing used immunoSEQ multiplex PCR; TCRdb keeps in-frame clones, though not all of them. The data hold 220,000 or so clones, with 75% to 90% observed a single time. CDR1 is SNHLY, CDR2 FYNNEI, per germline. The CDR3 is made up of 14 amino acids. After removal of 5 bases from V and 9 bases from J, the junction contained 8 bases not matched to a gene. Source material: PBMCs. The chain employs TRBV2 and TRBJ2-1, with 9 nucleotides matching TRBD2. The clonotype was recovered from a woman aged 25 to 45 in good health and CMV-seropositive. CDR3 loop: CASSISGSLIEQFF. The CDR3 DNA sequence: TGTGCCAGCAGTATTAGCGGGAGTTTAATTGAGCAGTTCTTC.